The subject of this entry is one T cell receptor (beta chain). This sample is drawn from a study of multiple sclerosis patients with progressive multifocal leukoencephalopathy. Background on the study: The control group, sampled over time, had multiple sclerosis, received natalizumab and did not develop PML.

This was a survey-level run. Profiling relied on immunoSEQ multiplex PCR, and the TCRdb table lists in-frame clones only, not all of them. This sample carries tens of thousands of clones, 70% to 90% of them seen once, and the ten largest clones take around 0.96%. The V and J ends lost 9 bases and 7 bases respectively, with 18 bases between them. Germline V gene lookup returns CDR1 SGHRS and CDR2 YFSETQ. The CDR3 loop spans 13 amino acids. Time point given: before natalizumab initiation. Before the first natalizumab infusion, T0 blood samples were taken. The sample consisted of PBMCs. The V gene is TRBV5-1, the J gene TRBJ2-3; D might be TRBD2 (5 bases). This clonotype originated in a human donor with multiple sclerosis. The CDR3 protein is CATRVGVTHTQYF. CDR3 DNA sequence: TGCGCCACGCGGGTCGGTGTTACACATACGCAGTATTTT. Combining the CDR3 with reference TRBV5-1 and TRBJ2-3 gives the whole variable domain KAGVTQTPRYLIKTRGQQVTLSCSPISGHRSVSWYQQTPGQGLQFLFEYFSETQRNKGNFPGRFSGRQFSNSRSEMNVSTLELGDSALYLCATRVGVTHTQYFGPGTRLTVL.